There are many counts of the clone carrying this TCR beta chain. The CDR3 is made up of 15 amino acids. J lost 4 bases, V lost 4 bases, and 6 bases had no gene match. In germline, CDR1 is SEHNR, CDR2 FQNEAQ (reference sequence). The sorted Tregs were CD4+CD25+CD127-/low cells. TCRdb used MiXCR to reprocess the 5' RACE reads, holding one entry per CDR3 protein. This sample has over 40,000 distinct CDR3 sequences, with about 20% found just once. Sequences were obtained from Tregs sorted from blood. The sequence was obtained from a female donor with breast cancer. The chain recombines TRBV7-9 with TRBJ2-1; 8 bases match TRBD2. This CDR3 reads CASSSPGLVYNEQFF. The CDR3 DNA is TGTGCCAGCAGCTCCCCGGGACTAGTTTACAATGAGCAGTTCTTC.